This paragraph reports one T cell receptor beta chain. It has no known antigen specificity. Per-base quality was not reported, and no clone a single base away is much larger than it. These data belong to a study of OX40 agonist ivuxolimab in advanced cancers. For the wider study: Ivuxolimab was a fully human IgG2 agonistic monoclonal antibody targeting the costimulatory receptor OX40 (CD134). The dose-escalation cohort was 80% to 90% male with a mean age of 60 years, ranging from roughly 20 to 80. Partial responses occurred in three dose-escalation patients: two with cutaneous melanoma and one with hepatocellular carcinoma. Peripheral TCRbeta sequencing was intended to test whether TCR sequence diversity was altered and clonal T-cell expansion was caused by ivuxolimab. Prior anti-PD-1, anti-PD-L1 or anti-CTLA-4 therapy was permitted, and checkpoint inhibitors had been received by about two fifths of dose-escalation patients. Intravenous ivuxolimab was administered to patients every 2 weeks at six dose levels: 0.01, 0.1, 0.3, 1.5, 3 and 10 mg/kg. The paper describes the monotherapy dose-escalation part (N of about 52 patients) of the phase I trial of ivuxolimab. Of the approximately 50 dose-escalation patients, hepatocellular carcinoma was present in about 19, melanoma in approximately 15, renal cell carcinoma in 9 and head and neck cancer in 9. The paper as a whole reports these results and caveats: Antigen specificity was not determined for the clonally expanded peripheral T cells. Low levels of normalized T-cell clonal expansion were also seen in some patients who did not respond. Clonal expansion of both CD4+ and CD8+ blood T cells was observed from baseline to week 6 at doses 0.1 to 3.0 mg/kg. After ivuxolimab, more expanded clones were found on average in CD8+ T cells than in CD4+ T cells. In the 0.1-3.0 mg/kg groups, partial responders had among the lowest normalized peripheral clonal expansion, particularly in CD8+ T cells.

CDR1 and CDR2, per the germline V gene (reference sequence), are PRHDT and FYEKMQ. V is cut by 5 bases and J by 1 base, and the space between the germline ends is 12 bases. The CDR3, from cysteine to phenylalanine, totals 14 residues. Here the CDR3 DNA is all that survives: 42 bases in frame from base 1. Genomic DNA was extracted from sorted cells for sequencing of the TCRbeta CDR3 region. The immunoSEQ Assay was used to sequence the TCRbeta CDR3 regions. TCRdb mirrors the immuneACCESS table, restricted to in-frame sequences. Some clones are absent from its copies; in checked studies, under half trace to an unresolved V gene, and the reason for the others is unknown. The sample table holds fewer than 80,000 clones, of which over 75% were seen once. Roughly 5.5% of the sample is held by the ten biggest clonotypes. The trial excluded patients who had a history of autoimmune disease or who were on systemic immunosuppression. Peripheral blood for TCR sequencing was collected from all dose cohorts at baseline, on cycle 4 day 1, and on cycle 7 day 1. The samples were drawn from a first-in-human, open-label, multicenter phase I dose-escalation trial of ivuxolimab. Adults with locally advanced or metastatic melanoma, renal cell carcinoma, hepatocellular carcinoma or head and neck squamous cell carcinoma were enrolled in the trial. CD4+ and CD8+ T cells were sorted separately from peripheral blood before TCR sequencing.

The source was CD4+ or CD8+ T cells sorted from blood, collected in a trial of the OX40 agonist ivuxolimab. The chain employs TRBV13 and TRBJ2-7; TRBD1 is perhaps the D gene, given 6 matching bases. This clonotype was sampled from an adult with an advanced solid tumor such as melanoma, head and neck, liver or kidney cancer. The bases are TGTGCCAGCAGCCGCCGGACAGTATCCTACGAGCAGTACTTC. It encodes CASSRRTVSYEQYF. The CDR3 plus the reference TRBV13 and TRBJ2-7 genes for the other parts give the full variable domain: AAGVIQSPRHLIKEKRETATLKCYPIPRHDTVYWYQQGPGQDPQFLISFYEKMQSDKGSIPDRFSAQQFSDYHSELNMSSLELGDSALYFCASSRRTVSYEQYFGPGTRLTVT.